A selection of T cell receptor beta chains follows, all from one sample in a study of shared clonotypes between healthy human individuals. Using immunoSEQ multiplex PCR, the repertoire was profiled, and TCRdb retains in-frame clones only, with some absent. The sample shows roughly 590,000 clones, about 95% of them seen only once. Sequencing used naive CD8+ T cells sorted from blood. The receptors derive from a woman aged 25 to 45 in good health. Both conserved end residues are trimmed from each CDR3. Clone size is stated in some rows and not others, as once, few, many or a class when expanded.

cdr3_length: 8; clone_size: -; j_call: TRBJ2-3; v_call: TRBV6-5; cdr3_aa: ASSDGTQY
cdr3_length: 11; clone_size: -; j_call: TRBJ2-7; v_call: TRBV7-2; cdr3_aa: ASSSGLAGEQY
cdr3_length: 12; clone_size: -; j_call: TRBJ1-1; v_call: TRBV5-1; cdr3_aa: ASSVWGGAPEAF
cdr3_length: 13; clone_size: -; j_call: TRBJ1-5; v_call: TRBV27; cdr3_aa: ASSLGQPSNQPQH
cdr3_length: 12; clone_size: -; j_call: TRBJ2-1; v_call: TRBV5-6; cdr3_aa: ASSPGVRYNEQF
cdr3_length: 9; clone_size: -; j_call: TRBJ1-1; v_call: TRBV27; cdr3_aa: ASRKNTEAF
cdr3_length: 13; clone_size: -; j_call: TRBJ1-1; v_call: TRBV4-2; cdr3_aa: ASSQEKAPQFSRF
cdr3_length: 7; clone_size: -; j_call: TRBJ1-1; v_call: TRBV20-1; cdr3_aa: SASNLPF
cdr3_length: 15; clone_size: -; j_call: TRBJ2-1; v_call: TRBV5-1; cdr3_aa: ASSPGRQGPTYNEQF
cdr3_length: 17; clone_size: once; j_call: TRBJ2-7; v_call: TRBV27; cdr3_aa: ASSPITFGTEGKPYEQY
cdr3_length: 11; clone_size: -; j_call: TRBJ1-6; v_call: TRBV27; cdr3_aa: ASSFMVYSPLH
cdr3_length: 12; clone_size: -; j_call: TRBJ2-2; v_call: TRBV28; cdr3_aa: ASSSDSYTGELF
cdr3_length: 13; clone_size: -; j_call: TRBJ1-3; v_call: TRBV7-6; cdr3_aa: ASSLGRSAGNTIY
cdr3_length: 12; clone_size: -; j_call: TRBJ1-4; v_call: TRBV28; cdr3_aa: ASSWDRNNEKLF
cdr3_length: 13; clone_size: once; j_call: TRBJ2-7; v_call: TRBV7-6; cdr3_aa: ASSWEQTDTYEQY
cdr3_length: 14; clone_size: -; j_call: TRBJ2-3; v_call: TRBV29-1; cdr3_aa: SVAGTRAWGTDTQY
cdr3_length: 12; clone_size: -; j_call: TRBJ2-3; v_call: TRBV2; cdr3_aa: ASSGRRSTDTQY
cdr3_length: 11; clone_size: -; j_call: TRBJ2-7; v_call: TRBV10-3; cdr3_aa: AVEREGQKEQY
cdr3_length: 12; clone_size: -; j_call: TRBJ2-7; v_call: TRBV27; cdr3_aa: ASSSRDFGYEQY
cdr3_length: 13; clone_size: -; j_call: TRBJ2-2; v_call: TRBV6-5; cdr3_aa: ASSYDRGGSGELF
cdr3_length: 13; clone_size: -; j_call: TRBJ2-2; v_call: TRBV14; cdr3_aa: ASSRHRGGTGELF
cdr3_length: 13; clone_size: -; j_call: TRBJ2-1; v_call: TRBV11-2; cdr3_aa: ASSFREGNYNEQF
cdr3_length: 13; clone_size: -; j_call: TRBJ2-7; v_call: TRBV7-2; cdr3_aa: ASSLAGPLVYEQY
cdr3_length: 13; clone_size: few; j_call: TRBJ2-7; v_call: TRBV18; cdr3_aa: ASSPGLAISYEQY
cdr3_length: 15; clone_size: -; j_call: TRBJ2-7; v_call: TRBV4-1; cdr3_aa: ASSQAKSGTGPYEQY
cdr3_length: 13; clone_size: -; j_call: TRBJ2-7; v_call: TRBV29-1; cdr3_aa: SVVGGAGAPSEQY
cdr3_length: 13; clone_size: -; j_call: TRBJ2-3; v_call: TRBV28; cdr3_aa: ASSQLGQGENTQY
cdr3_length: 13; clone_size: -; j_call: TRBJ1-3; v_call: TRBV28; cdr3_aa: ASSKMGLSGNTIY
cdr3_length: 15; clone_size: -; j_call: TRBJ2-1; v_call: TRBV28; cdr3_aa: ASSLFVLAGAFSEQF
cdr3_length: 13; clone_size: once; j_call: TRBJ2-7; v_call: TRBV15; cdr3_aa: ATSINRRVGDEQY
cdr3_length: 12; clone_size: -; j_call: TRBJ2-1; v_call: TRBV27; cdr3_aa: ASSSPRTSLEQF
cdr3_length: 11; clone_size: -; j_call: TRBJ1-5; v_call: TRBV5-4; cdr3_aa: ASSKDRAQPQH
cdr3_length: 11; clone_size: -; j_call: TRBJ1-5; v_call: TRBV28; cdr3_aa: ASSFEGYQPQH
cdr3_length: 11; clone_size: -; j_call: TRBJ1-2; v_call: TRBV7-9; cdr3_aa: ASSRGGGYGYT
cdr3_length: 14; clone_size: -; j_call: TRBJ2-7; v_call: TRBV4-2; cdr3_aa: ASSQELGGEAYEQY
cdr3_length: 11; clone_size: once; j_call: TRBJ1-6; v_call: TRBV30; cdr3_aa: AWSDEALAPLH
cdr3_length: 14; clone_size: -; j_call: TRBJ1-5; v_call: TRBV15; cdr3_aa: ATSRDMGQGHQPQH
cdr3_length: 12; clone_size: -; j_call: TRBJ2-5; v_call: TRBV5-1; cdr3_aa: ASSNYRGRETQY
cdr3_length: 12; clone_size: -; j_call: TRBJ1-1; v_call: TRBV2; cdr3_aa: ASSLGQLNTEAF
cdr3_length: 11; clone_size: -; j_call: TRBJ2-5; v_call: TRBV13; cdr3_aa: ASSLNGGETQY
cdr3_length: 11; clone_size: -; j_call: TRBJ1-2; v_call: TRBV6-1; cdr3_aa: ASSETGSYGYT
cdr3_length: 14; clone_size: -; j_call: -; v_call: TRBV4-1; cdr3_aa: ASSQDGTGPTYEQY
cdr3_length: 15; clone_size: -; j_call: TRBJ1-1; v_call: TRBV13; cdr3_aa: ASSSGGLSGTYTEAF
cdr3_length: 16; clone_size: -; j_call: TRBJ1-5; v_call: TRBV7-3; cdr3_aa: ASRYPRDTLFSNQPQH
cdr3_length: 13; clone_size: -; j_call: TRBJ2-7; v_call: TRBV5-4; cdr3_aa: ASSSISDGSYEQY
cdr3_length: 11; clone_size: once; j_call: TRBJ1-2; v_call: TRBV11-3; cdr3_aa: ASSLVHAGRLS
cdr3_length: 11; clone_size: once; j_call: TRBJ1-1; v_call: TRBV5-6; cdr3_aa: ASSPTGRTEAF
cdr3_length: 13; clone_size: once; j_call: TRBJ1-1; v_call: TRBV7-9; cdr3_aa: ASSLGTGENTEAF
cdr3_length: 10; clone_size: -; j_call: TRBJ2-5; v_call: TRBV5-8; cdr3_aa: ASSPGGGTQY
cdr3_length: 16; clone_size: -; j_call: TRBJ2-1; v_call: TRBV29-1; cdr3_aa: SVEDLRELAGEGNEQF
cdr3_length: 13; clone_size: -; j_call: TRBJ2-2; v_call: TRBV27; cdr3_aa: ASSVTGTVTGELF
cdr3_length: 10; clone_size: -; j_call: TRBJ2-1; v_call: TRBV29-1; cdr3_aa: SVVPGSNEQF
cdr3_length: 14; clone_size: -; j_call: TRBJ2-5; v_call: TRBV5-1; cdr3_aa: ASSGWTLGGGETQY
cdr3_length: 12; clone_size: -; j_call: TRBJ2-7; v_call: TRBV11-2; cdr3_aa: ASSWDRGLYEQY
cdr3_length: 12; clone_size: -; j_call: TRBJ2-7; v_call: TRBV19; cdr3_aa: ASSTKWTEYEQY
cdr3_length: 11; clone_size: -; j_call: TRBJ1-1; v_call: TRBV12-5; cdr3_aa: ASGLAMNTEAF
cdr3_length: 13; clone_size: -; j_call: TRBJ2-3; v_call: TRBV28; cdr3_aa: ASSLWRSSTDTQY